These 10 T cell receptor beta chains were all obtained from the same sample, sequenced in a study of blood T cell repertoires in COVID-19. Using immunoSEQ multiplex PCR, the repertoire was profiled, and TCRdb retains in-frame clones only, with some absent. The data hold approximately 160,000 clones, with around 84% observed a single time. The source material was PBMCs or T cells enriched from blood (not recorded which). The receptors come from a woman aged 45 to 65 who had recovered from COVID-19.

The chain has TRBV7-9 and TRBJ1-1; D gene uncertain. From germline, CDR1 is SEHNR and CDR2 FQNEAQ (reference sequence). CDR3 length: 13 residues. V shed 3 bases and J shed 2 bases, with 7 bases lying between them. The CDR3 sequence is CASSFTENTEAFF. The CDR3 DNA follows: TGTGCCAGCAGCTTTACAGAAAACACTGAAGCTTTCTTT.

V is TRBV28 and J is TRBJ2-7; D not resolved. Deletions cut 5 bases from V and 3 bases from J, with 5 bases between. The germline CDR1 and CDR2 sequences are MDHEN and SYDVKM. The CDR3 totals 11 residues. CDR3 nucleotide sequence: TGTGCCAGCAGTCAACTCTACGAGCAGTACTTC. The encoded protein is CASSQLYEQYF.

The table lists this clone with a few counts. Other DNA sequences of this sample code for an identical CDR3. The chain is built from TRBV28 and TRBJ2-2; TRBD2 is a possible D gene (5 bases). Trimming shortened V by 5 bases and J by 5 bases, and 9 bases separated the two germline ends. The CDR3 has 13 residues. Germline lookup yields CDR1 MDHEN and CDR2 SYDVKM. CDR3 in amino acids: CASSLKRTGELFF. CDR3 bases: TGTGCCAGCAGTCTTAAGCGGACCGGGGAGCTGTTTTTT.

This clone is a singleton in its sample. The chain carries TRBV3-1 (or the pseudogene TRBV3-2) and TRBJ1-3; D is possibly TRBD1 (6 bases). Trimming cost V 4 bases and J 6 bases, with 22 bases left between them. Germline V gene data show CDR1 as LGHDT and CDR2 as YNNKEL (reference sequence). The CDR3 spans 17 residues. The CDR3 region is CASSLGRGLRGQNTIYF. The CDR3 bases are TGTGCCAGCAGCCTAGGGAGAGGGTTGAGGGGACAAAACACCATATATTTT.

The rearrangement links TRBV3-1 (or the pseudogene TRBV3-2) to TRBJ2-1, with TRBD2 matching 11 bases. The junction had 6 bases not matched to a gene; V was cut back by 2 bases and J by 6 bases. Germline values: CDR1 LGHDT, CDR2 YNNKEL (reference sequence). This CDR3 has 16 amino acids. The chain's CDR3 is CASSQTHSGGANEQFF. DNA of the CDR3: TGTGCCAGCAGCCAAACTCATAGCGGGGGGGCCAATGAGCAGTTCTTC.

This CDR3 is CASSYRQTSTGYEQYF. CDR3 nucleotide sequence: TGTGCCAGCAGTTATCGTCAAACCTCAACCGGCTACGAGCAGTACTTC. The rearrangement uses TRBV27 and TRBJ2-7; D remains unclear. The CDR3 loop spans 16 amino acids. Trimming cost V 4 bases and J 3 bases, with 19 bases left between them. CDR1 and CDR2 from the germline V gene are MNHEY and SMNVEV (reference sequence).

The V call is TRBV2, the J call TRBJ1-2, with D perhaps matching TRBD1 (5 bases). Germline lookup yields CDR1 SNHLY and CDR2 FYNNEI. V lost 8 bases and J lost 8, with 21 bases in between. This CDR3 contains 14 residues. The CDR3 DNA is TGTGCCAGCTGTCAGACCCACCTGGGGCGCGGCTACACCTTC. It encodes CASCQTHLGRGYTF. The complete variable domain, with remaining parts taken from reference TRBV2 and TRBJ1-2, reads EPEVTQTPSHQVTQMGQEVILRCVPISNHLYFYWYRQILGQKVEFLVSFYNNEISEKSEIFDDQFSVERPDGSNFTLKIRSTKLEDSAMYFCASCQTHLGRGYTFGSGTRLTVV.

This clone was detected only a few times. V and J are TRBV10-3 and TRBJ1-3; a possible D gene is TRBD1 (6 bases). Germline V gene sequence: CDR1 ENHRY, CDR2 SYGVKD. This CDR3 region has 13 residues. The V end was cut by 6 bases, the J end by 2 bases, with 8 bases between. In nucleotides, the CDR3 is TGTGCCATCAGAGGGACAACTGGAAACACCATATATTTT. Protein product: CAIRGTTGNTIYF.

The V and J genes are TRBV7-2 and TRBJ1-3; no reliable D call. The germline V gene has CDR1 SGHTA and CDR2 FQGNSA. V lost 0 bases and J 3 bases, leaving 6 bases between the germline ends. This CDR3 contains 14 residues. The CDR3 bases are TGTGCCAGCAGCTTAGCAGAGGGTGGAAACACCATATATTTT. Its protein product is CASSLAEGGNTIYF.

The J gene is TRBJ2-3, the V gene TRBV9, with TRBD2 matching over 10 bases. The CDR3 consists of 15 residues. Trimming took 4 bases from V and 4 from J; bases not matched to a gene: 6. Per the germline V gene, CDR1 is SGDLS and CDR2 is YYNGEE. The CDR3 here is CASSPSGRAADTQYF. The CDR3 nucleotides read TGTGCCAGCAGCCCCAGCGGGAGGGCAGCAGATACGCAGTATTTT.